These 20 T cell receptor beta chains came from one sample sequenced in a study of blood T cell repertoires in COVID-19. Sequencing used immunoSEQ multiplex PCR; TCRdb keeps in-frame clones, though not all of them. The sample contains hundreds of thousands of clones, 87% of which appear only once. Sequencing input: peripheral blood. These receptors all stem from a woman younger than 35 who had recovered from COVID-19.

V and J are TRBV2 and TRBJ2-5; D is undetermined. CDR3 size: 15 residues. Germline CDR1 is SNHLY and CDR2 is FYNNEI. V was cut by 3 bases and J by 4 bases, with 15 bases left in between. In nucleotides, the CDR3 is TGTGCCAGCAGTGATTCGAGGCTAGGTCCAGAGACCCAGTACTTC. It encodes CASSDSRLGPETQYF.

The chain is built from TRBV24-1 and TRBJ2-1; possible D gene TRBD1, 5 bases. The CDR3 is 15 amino acids. Germline-derived CDR1 and CDR2 are KGHDR and SFDVKD. Trimming shortened V by 1 base and J by 6 bases, and 12 bases separated the two germline ends. CDR3 in amino acids: CATSDFGDSLNEQFF. Here the CDR3 DNA reads TGTGCCACCAGTGATTTCGGTGACAGCCTCAATGAGCAGTTCTTC.

This clone appeared a few times. The chain couples TRBV4-2 to TRBJ2-5; unclear D gene. Germline values: CDR1 LGHNA, CDR2 YNFKEQ. The V and J ends lost 0 bases and 2 bases respectively, with 4 bases between them. The CDR3 has 13 amino acids. The CDR3 protein is CASSQDRQETQYF. The DNA for the CDR3 is TGTGCCAGCAGCCAAGATCGGCAAGAGACCCAGTACTTC.

V is TRBV2 and J is TRBJ2-3; TRBD2 is a possible D gene (6 bases). Germline V lookup: CDR1 SNHLY, CDR2 FYNNEI. V was pared by 4 bases and J by 0 bases, with 11 bases between. The CDR3 has 15 amino acids. DNA for the CDR3: TGTGCCAGCAGTGGTAAGGGAGGAAGCACAGATACGCAGTATTTT. Its protein is CASSGKGGSTDTQYF.

This rearrangement joins TRBV15 to TRBJ2-3, with 9 bases lining up with TRBD2. V shed 6 bases, J shed 8 bases, and the junction held 9 bases outside the gene matches. This CDR3 is built from 14 residues. The V gene's germline CDR1 is LNHNV and CDR2 YYDKDF (reference sequence). CDR3 loop: CATRREGNFGTQYF. The CDR3 DNA follows: TGTGCCACCAGGCGGGAGGGGAATTTCGGTACGCAGTATTTT.

The table lists this clone with a count of one. J is TRBJ1-5 and V is TRBV6-6; no definite D call. The V end was cut by 11 bases, the J end by 4 bases, with 15 bases between. Germline V CDR1 and CDR2: MNHNY, SVGAGI (reference sequence). The CDR3 contains 13 residues. The CDR3 is CAGKEARNQPQHF. CDR3 DNA: TGTGCCGGTAAGGAGGCAAGGAATCAGCCCCAGCATTTT.

The chain is built from TRBV24-1 and TRBJ2-1; TRBD2 agrees at 9 bases. The germline CDR1 and CDR2 sequences are KGHDR and SFDVKD. The CDR3 runs to 12 residues. The ends lost 10 bases at V and 9 bases at J; junction bases unmatched: 6. The CDR3 DNA sequence: TGTGCCACGGGGACTAGCAGTCGTGAGCAGTTCTTC. This gives the protein CATGTSSREQFF.

The V and J genes are TRBV5-6 and TRBJ2-7; TRBD2 agrees at 7 bases. CDR1 is SGHDT and CDR2 is YYEEEE in the germline V gene. The CDR3 totals 18 residues. The ends lost 0 bases at V and 4 bases at J; junction bases unmatched: 16. CDR3 bases: TGTGCCAGCAGCTTGGGCGGGATCCAGCGGGACTATACTTACGAGCAGTACTTC. This sequence encodes CASSLGGIQRDYTYEQYF.

As regards this clone: Compared with germline, one end of the junction differs, possibly owing to a read error. V gene TRBV11-2 combines with J gene TRBJ2-2; 8 nucleotides align to TRBD2. Germline CDR1 reads SGHAT; CDR2 reads FQNNGV. The CDR3 contains 15 residues. The CDR3 region is CASTLRGGLTGELFF. CDR3 nucleotide sequence: TGTGCCAGCACCTTACGGGGGGGTCTCACCGGGGAGCTGTTTTTT.

This chain links TRBV9 with TRBJ2-3; D is ambiguous. Germline V gene sequence: CDR1 SGDLS, CDR2 YYNGEE. Between the trimmed V and J ends, which lost 0 bases and 0 bases, there was a span of 8 bases. The CDR3 has 15 amino acids. For the CDR3, the DNA is TGTGCCAGCAGCGTAGACCACTCTAGCACAGATACGCAGTATTTT. Protein sequence: CASSVDHSSTDTQYF.

V usage is TRBV2 and J usage is TRBJ2-7, with TRBD1 identical over 7 bases. CDR3 size: 13 residues. CDR1 SNHLY and CDR2 FYNNEI come from the germline V gene. The V segment lost 9 bases and the J segment 2 bases; nucleotides outside the gene matches: 7. The CDR3 coding sequence is TGTGCCAGTAAACGGGGACAGCCCTACGAGCAGTACTTC. Its protein is CASKRGQPYEQYF. The complete variable domain, with remaining parts taken from reference TRBV2 and TRBJ2-7, reads EPEVTQTPSHQVTQMGQEVILRCVPISNHLYFYWYRQILGQKVEFLVSFYNNEISEKSEIFDDQFSVERPDGSNFTLKIRSTKLEDSAMYFCASKRGQPYEQYFGPGTRLTVT.

This rearrangement joins TRBV30 to TRBJ1-3; no firm D call. From germline, CDR1 is GTSNPN and CDR2 SVGIG (reference sequence). The CDR3 sequence is 18 residues long. V shed 3 bases and J shed 0 bases, with 21 bases lying between them. The CDR3, as DNA: TGTGCCTGGAGGTGGTGGACCGGAGGAACACACTCTGGAAACACCATATATTTT. Protein sequence: CAWRWWTGGTHSGNTIYF.

The rearrangement links TRBV6-2 or TRBV6-3 to TRBJ2-7; 12 positions match TRBD2. This CDR3 has 20 residues. In germline, CDR1 is MNHEY, CDR2 SVGEGT. V was clipped by 0 bases and J by 0 bases; unmatched bases: 12. The CDR3 sequence is CASSYSIAKTSGSSSYEQYF. DNA of the CDR3: TGTGCCAGCAGTTACTCGATAGCTAAGACTAGCGGGAGCAGCTCCTACGAGCAGTACTTC.

This chain uses TRBV14 with TRBJ2-1; 9 bases align to TRBD2. The CDR3 extends over 15 amino acids. Per the germline V gene, CDR1 is SGHDN and CDR2 is FVKESK. The V and J ends lost 0 bases and 9 bases, in that order; junction bases with no gene match: 6. Here the CDR3 reads CASSQDRREGFEQFF. The CDR3 DNA sequence: TGTGCCAGCAGCCAAGATAGGCGGGAGGGCTTTGAGCAGTTCTTC. Full variable domain (rest looked up from reference TRBV14 and TRBJ2-1): EAGVTQFPSHSVIEKGQTVTLRCDPISGHDNLYWYRRVMGKEIKFLLHFVKESKQDESGMPNNRFLAERTGGTYSTLKVQPAELEDSGVYFCASSQDRREGFEQFFGPGTRLTVL.

The genes are TRBV6-2 or TRBV6-3 and TRBJ2-1, with 11 bases matching TRBD1. V shed 0 bases, J shed 4 bases, and the junction held 8 bases outside the gene matches. The CDR3 consists of 18 residues. CDR1 and CDR2 (germline): MNHEY, SVGEGT. DNA of the CDR3: TGTGCCAGCAGTTACTCCCTACTAGGGACAGGGGGATACAATGAGCAGTTCTTC. This sequence encodes CASSYSLLGTGGYNEQFF.

J is TRBJ2-7 and V is TRBV4-3, with 8 bases lining up with TRBD2. This CDR3 comprises 14 residues. Looked up from germline, CDR1 is LGHNA and CDR2 is YSLEER. With 3 bases clipped from V and 2 bases from J, the junction kept 3 bases outside the gene matches. The CDR3, as DNA: TGCGCCAGCAGCCAGGGACTAGAGGCCTACGAGCAGTACTTC. Translated, it gives CASSQGLEAYEQYF.

V and J are TRBV3-1 (or the pseudogene TRBV3-2) and TRBJ1-6, with 11 bases identical to TRBD1. CDR3 length equals 18 residues. From germline, CDR1 is LGHDT and CDR2 YNNKEL (reference sequence). V shed 2 bases, J shed 0 bases, and the junction held 3 bases outside the gene matches. The CDR3 protein is CASSQWTGGVSYNSPLHF. The CDR3 region has the DNA TGTGCCAGCAGCCAATGGACAGGGGGCGTCTCCTATAATTCACCCCTCCACTTT.

The V gene is TRBV9, the J gene TRBJ2-1, with TRBD2 matching 10 bases. The J segment lost 11 bases and the V segment lost 7 bases, leaving 15 bases of the junction unmatched. The CDR3 sequence is 15 residues long. Germline values: CDR1 SGDLS, CDR2 YYNGEE. CDR3 region: CASYRRGLASFKQFF. In DNA form, the CDR3 reads TGTGCCAGCTACCGCCGGGGACTAGCGAGTTTTAAGCAGTTCTTC.

The count of this clone is one. V is TRBV27 and J is TRBJ2-1, with TRBD2 matching over 7 bases. This CDR3 region has 15 residues. Trimming at V came to 4 bases and at J to 8 bases, leaving 11 bases not matched to a gene. CDR1 and CDR2 from the germline V gene are MNHEY and SMNVEV (reference sequence). CDR3 in amino acids: CASSWLRDYLDEQFF. The DNA of the CDR3 is TGTGCCAGCAGTTGGCTCCGGGACTACCTCGATGAGCAGTTCTTC.

The chain links TRBV6-5 to TRBJ1-2; perhaps TRBD1 as D (6 bases). The CDR3 runs to 12 residues. Germline CDR1 and CDR2: MNHEY and SVGAGI. Trimming took off 8 bases at V and 2 bases at J, with 9 bases between the two ends. DNA of the CDR3: TGTGCCAGCCTAACAGGGAACTATGGCTACACCTTC. The encoded protein is CASLTGNYGYTF.